These T cell receptor beta chains were read from a single sample in a study of blood T cell repertoires in COVID-19. The method was immunoSEQ multiplex PCR; TCRdb's version includes in-frame clones alone and lacks a portion of them. The sample lists more than 300,000 clones, roughly 86% occurring once. Sequences were obtained from PBMCs or T cells enriched from blood (not recorded which). These TCRs come from a young woman who had recovered from COVID-19. Both conserved end residues are part of each CDR3. D genes are given only for firm matches. Clone sizes are given selectively: once, few, many, or a class where the clone is expanded.

D gene	clone size	V gene	J gene	CDR3 DNA	CDR3 protein
.	.	TRBV25-1	TRBJ2-2	TGTGCCAGCAGTGTAGATTTGCTGGGAGTGAACACCGGGGAGCTGTTTTTT	CASSVDLLGVNTGELFF
TRBD2	.	TRBV28	TRBJ2-5	TGTGCCAGCAGTTCCCCGGGGGGGACACAAGAGACCCAGTACTTC	CASSSPGGTQETQYF
TRBD1	.	TRBV18	TRBJ2-5	TGTGCCAGCTCACCACCGGGACAGAGGGAGACCCAGTACTTC	CASSPPGQRETQYF
.	once	TRBV29-1	TRBJ1-4	TGCAGCGTATCAGGGATGGGTAATGAAAAACTGTTTTTT	CSVSGMGNEKLFF
TRBD1	once	TRBV15	TRBJ2-2	TGTGCCACCAGAAATACAGGGGAACTCACCGGGGAGCTGTTTTTT	CATRNTGELTGELFF
.	.	TRBV7-9	TRBJ1-4	TGTGCCAGCAGCTTATTAGGGGTAGCCCAAGGCAATGAAAAACTGTTTTTT	CASSLLGVAQGNEKLFF
TRBD1	once	TRBV7-9	TRBJ2-1	TGTGCCAGCAGCTTAAGTCGCTGGGACAGGGTCGGGGGGAATGAGCAGTTCTTC	CASSLSRWDRVGGNEQFF
.	.	TRBV27	TRBJ1-2	TGTGCCAGCAGTCCTAGAAGCTCTCACAGGGCTGATGGCTACACCTTC	CASSPRSSHRADGYTF
TRBD2	once	TRBV7-2	TRBJ2-5	TGTGCCAGCAGCCCATCCCCGGGACTAGTTCAAGAGACCCAGTACTTC	CASSPSPGLVQETQYF
TRBD1	.	TRBV18	TRBJ1-6	TGTGCCAGCTCACGACCGGGACAGGGGTTTTCACCCCTCCACTTT	CASSRPGQGFSPLHF
.	.	TRBV5-1	TRBJ2-7	TGCGCCAGCAGCCTGGGACACTACGAGCAGTACTTC	CASSLGHYEQYF
TRBD2	.	TRBV5-1	TRBJ2-1	TGCGCCAGCAGCCAGAGACTAGCGTTGTACAATGAGCAGTTCTTC	CASSQRLALYNEQFF
.	.	TRBV4-1	TRBJ1-4	TGCGCCAGCAGCCCACGGGGGATAAATGAAAAACTGTTTTTT	CASSPRGINEKLFF
.	.	TRBV19	TRBJ1-1	TGTGCCAGTAGTACAGGGGCCGGGAACACTGAAGCTTTCTTT	CASSTGAGNTEAFF
TRBD1	once	TRBV28	TRBJ1-4	TGTGCCAGCGGCGAGGACAGGGCGGGCGAAAAACTGTTTTTT	CASGEDRAGEKLFF
.	.	TRBV7-9	TRBJ2-7	TGTGCCAGCAGCTTTCCCCGCAGGGTCGAGCAGTACTTC	CASSFPRRVEQYF
.	.	TRBV13	TRBJ2-3	TGTGCCAGCACCCAGGGAAGCGACCTCACAGATACGCAGTATTTT	CASTQGSDLTDTQYF
TRBD1	.	TRBV5-1	TRBJ2-7	TGCGCCAGCAGAAGGGACAGGGACGAGCAGTACTTC	CASRRDRDEQYF
TRBD1	.	TRBV27	TRBJ2-1	TGTGCCAGCAGTATATCCTCCACCCGGGACAGGTCCGGTGAGCAGTTCTTC	CASSISSTRDRSGEQFF
.	.	TRBV27	TRBJ1-6	TGTGCCAGCAGTTTGGGCCCCGGGGGGAATTCACCCCTCCACTTT	CASSLGPGGNSPLHF
TRBD2	.	TRBV24-1	TRBJ2-2	TGTGCCACAGCGACTAGCGGGAGGGCCTCGACCGGGGAGCTGTTTTTT	CATATSGRASTGELFF
TRBD1	.	TRBV28	TRBJ2-7	TGTGCCAGCAGTTCGCATACAGGGGATAACGAGCAGTACTTC	CASSSHTGDNEQYF
TRBD1	.	TRBV7-9	TRBJ2-7	TGTGCCAGCAGCTCAGACAGGGGGTCTTCTTACGAGCAGTACTTC	CASSSDRGSSYEQYF
.	once	TRBV24-1	TRBJ2-3	TGTGCCACCAGTGACCCCGGGGACTCCACAGATACGCAGTATTTT	CATSDPGDSTDTQYF
.	.	TRBV13	TRBJ1-2	TGTGCCAGCAGCTTTGGCCGGAGGGACTATGGCTACACCTTC	CASSFGRRDYGYTF
TRBD1	.	TRBV9	TRBJ1-6	TGTGCCAGCAGCGTAGGACAGGGGGCCATTAATTCACCCCTCCACTTT	CASSVGQGAINSPLHF
.	once	TRBV5-4	TRBJ1-1	TGTGCCAGCAGCTTGGAGCAGGGAAGTTACACTGAAGCTTTCTTT	CASSLEQGSYTEAFF
TRBD2	.	TRBV5-4	TRBJ2-7	TGTGCCAGCAGCCTGCTGAGGGAGGGGAGAAAGGACGAGCAGTACTTC	CASSLLREGRKDEQYF
.	few	TRBV6-6	TRBJ2-7	TGTGCCAGCAGTTACTCAAGCGCCGAGCAGTACTTC	CASSYSSAEQYF
.	.	TRBV6-2/TRBV6-3	TRBJ1-1	TGTGCCAGCAGTTACCAGGGCAAGGACACTGAAGCTTTCTTT	CASSYQGKDTEAFF
.	.	TRBV25-1	TRBJ2-1	TGTGCCAGCAGTGAATTAATCTCGGGGGACGTCTCCTACAATGAGCAGTTCTTC	CASSELISGDVSYNEQFF
TRBD1	.	TRBV16	TRBJ1-2	TGTGCCAGCAGCCGATTACCGGGACAGGGGAGCTATGGCTACACCTTC	CASSRLPGQGSYGYTF
.	.	TRBV7-9	TRBJ1-5	TGTGCCAGCAGCTGGACGACAGACAATCAGCCCCAGCATTTT	CASSWTTDNQPQHF
TRBD2	.	TRBV5-6	TRBJ2-1	TGTGCCAGCAGCTGGTTTAGCGGGAGGCCCTACAATGAGCAGTTCTTC	CASSWFSGRPYNEQFF
TRBD1	.	TRBV18	TRBJ2-7	TGTGCCAGCTCACAACGCTTAAGGCAGGGGGCGAGCCACGAGCAGTACTTC	CASSQRLRQGASHEQYF
.	.	TRBV10-2	TRBJ1-2	TGCGCCAGCCGGTTGAACATAGGGGAAGGAGACTATGGCTACACCTTC	CASRLNIGEGDYGYTF
.	.	TRBV6-1	TRBJ2-2	TGTGCCAGCAGTGAACGCCACCCCGAGGTCGGGGAGCTGTTTTTT	CASSERHPEVGELFF